The 13 T cell receptor beta chains below come from one sample, sequenced in a study of identical twins. TCRdb reanalysed the 5' RACE reads using MiXCR and keeps one entry per CDR3 protein. The sample lists about 520,000 distinct CDR3 sequences, 20% to 25% occurring once. This same sample was also part of a study on T cells expressing NK-cell markers.

Sequenced: CD4+ T cells sorted from blood. The receptors come from a woman between 18 and 30 years old in good health.

The chain employs TRBV27 and TRBJ1-2; 7 bases fit TRBD1. CDR1 is MNHEY and CDR2 is SMNVEV in the germline V gene (reference sequence). V shed 5 bases, J shed 8 bases, and the junction held 8 bases outside the gene matches. This CDR3 has 13 residues. CDR3 loop: CASSNRDREGYTF. As DNA, the CDR3 is TGTGCCAGCAGTAACCGGGACAGAGAGGGCTACACCTTC.

J is TRBJ2-3 and V is TRBV28; D perhaps matches TRBD2 (6 bases). Germline lookup yields CDR1 MDHEN and CDR2 SYDVKM. This CDR3 contains 13 residues. V lost 8 bases and J lost 5, with 14 bases in between. CDR3 region: CASGRTTLDTQYF. CDR3 nucleotide sequence: TGTGCCAGCGGGCGGACTACGCTAGATACGCAGTATTTT.

This chain connects TRBV3-1 to TRBJ2-1, with 12 bases that match TRBD2. Germline values: CDR1 LGHDT, CDR2 YNNKEL (reference sequence). The V segment lost 2 bases and the J segment 8 bases; nucleotides outside the gene matches: 13. This CDR3 has 18 amino acids. The CDR3 reads CASSQWTSGASGFDEQFF. In DNA form, the CDR3 reads TGTGCCAGCAGCCAATGGACTAGCGGGGCTTCAGGGTTCGATGAGCAGTTCTTC.

The chain has TRBV7-2 and TRBJ2-7; 9 bases line up with TRBD2. Per germline, CDR1 SGHTA and CDR2 FQGNSA. Trimming took 5 bases from V and 6 from J; bases not matched to a gene: 8. The CDR3 length is 14 residues. The CDR3 sequence: CASSHSSGTREQYF. CDR3 in DNA: TGTGCCAGCAGCCACTCTAGCGGGACTCGCGAGCAGTACTTC. The full variable domain, in which reference TRBV7-2 and TRBJ2-7 provide the parts outside the CDR3, is GAGVSQSPSNKVTEKGKDVELRCDPISGHTALYWYRQSLGQGLEFLIYFQGNSAPDKSGLPSDRFSAERTGGSVSTLTIQRTQQEDSAVYLCASSHSSGTREQYFGPGTRLTVT.

The chain has TRBV4-1 and TRBJ2-1; unclear D gene. V lost 0 bases and J 3 bases, leaving 12 bases between the germline ends. Germline CDR1 MGHRA, CDR2 YSYEKL. This CDR3 comprises 16 residues. The CDR3 loop is CASSQDPPHYYNEQFF. CDR3 sequence (DNA): TGCGCCAGCAGCCAAGACCCACCGCACTACTACAATGAGCAGTTCTTC.

This clonotype appeared a few times. The chain links TRBV7-3 to TRBJ2-1; D might be TRBD2 (6 bases). Trimming stripped 5 bases from V and 10 bases from J, with 18 bases between. The CDR3 is made up of 14 amino acids. Germline lookup yields CDR1 SGHTA and CDR2 FQGTGA. For the CDR3, the DNA is TGTGCCAGCAGCCAAGGGACTGGGGGGAGGGAGCAGTTCTTC. It codes for CASSQGTGGREQFF.

This clonotype was seen only a few times. The genes are TRBV7-2 and TRBJ2-7; D is unclear. V gave up 2 bases and J gave up 0 bases, with 8 bases separating them. The CDR3 totals 14 residues. CDR1 SGHTA and CDR2 FQGNSA come from the germline V gene. The CDR3 loop is CASSLSSLSYEQYF. DNA for the CDR3: TGTGCCAGCAGCTTAAGCAGTCTCTCCTACGAGCAGTACTTC. The full variable domain, rest sourced from reference TRBV7-2 and TRBJ2-7, is GAGVSQSPSNKVTEKGKDVELRCDPISGHTALYWYRQSLGQGLEFLIYFQGNSAPDKSGLPSDRFSAERTGGSVSTLTIQRTQQEDSAVYLCASSLSSLSYEQYFGPGTRLTVT.

The rearrangement links TRBV7-2 to TRBJ1-1, with 7 bases lining up with TRBD1. The junction had 7 bases not matched to a gene; V was cut back by 4 bases and J by 8 bases. CDR3 length: 13 residues. Germline loops: CDR1 SGHTA, CDR2 FQGNSA. CDR3 residues: CASSSQGVGEAFF. DNA of the CDR3: TGTGCCAGCAGCTCGCAGGGGGTCGGAGAAGCTTTCTTT.

This clonotype was detected only a few times. This CDR3 is CASRRRGGGETQYF. The CDR3 DNA follows: TGCGCCAGCAGACGCCGTGGAGGGGGGGAGACCCAGTACTTC. This rearrangement joins TRBV5-1 to TRBJ2-5; possibly TRBD1 or TRBD2 for D (6 bases each). This CDR3 is 14 amino acids long. Trimming stripped 5 bases from V and 5 bases from J, with 16 bases between. Looked up from germline, CDR1 is SGHRS and CDR2 is YFSETQ.

This clonotype was seen a few times. The chain links TRBV4-3 to TRBJ1-4; D gene uncertain. The ends were cut back, 4 bases at V and 7 bases at J, with 19 bases in the middle. The CDR3 is made up of 16 amino acids. CDR1 is LGHNA, CDR2 YSLEER, per germline. The DNA for the CDR3 is TGCGCCAGCAGCCCCGTTCGGCCGGGTGAGAGTGAAAAACTGTTTTTT. Translation gives CASSPVRPGESEKLFF.

The genes are TRBV20-1 and TRBJ2-1, with D perhaps being TRBD1 or TRBD2 (6 bases each). The germline CDR1 and CDR2 sequences are DFQATT and SNEGSKA (reference sequence). Trimming pared 1 base from V and 6 bases from J, leaving 28 bases between. CDR3 length: 19 residues. The CDR3 DNA reads TGCAGTGCTAGAGGGCCCTCGGGGGCGTCCAGTCGGTCGGGCAATGAGCAGTTCTTC. Translated, it gives CSARGPSGASSRSGNEQFF.

This clonotype was observed a few times. V usage is TRBV20-1 and J usage is TRBJ2-2; 8 bases agree with TRBD2. The length of the CDR3 is 16 residues. The germline V gene has CDR1 DFQATT and CDR2 SNEGSKA (reference sequence). V lost 1 base to trimming and J lost 2 bases; unmatched junction nucleotides: 6. This chain's CDR3 is CSARGPGRANTGELFF. CDR3 nucleotides: TGCAGTGCTAGAGGACCCGGGAGGGCTAACACCGGGGAGCTGTTTTTT.

This clonotype was seen only a few times. The chain combines TRBV9 with TRBJ2-6, with 9 bases identical to TRBD1. The CDR3 is 19 residues long. Germline assignment: CDR1 SGDLS and CDR2 YYNGEE. V lost 0 bases to trimming and J lost 0 bases; unmatched junction nucleotides: 7. CDR3 coding DNA: TGTGCCAGCAGCGTAGGTGGGGACAGGGCCCTCTCTGGGGCCAACGTCCTGACTTTC. Amino acid sequence: CASSVGGDRALSGANVLTF.